Below are 30 T cell receptor beta chains sequenced from a single sample in a study of immune cell composition in non-small cell lung cancer. TCRdb keeps only in-frame clones here, not all; method: immunoSEQ multiplex PCR. The sample has 3,000 to 4,500 clones; more than 60% are singletons. Normal lung was sampled as far from the tumour as possible, at least 3 cm. The sequenced sample was non-adjacent lung tissue. The receptors here all came from a human donor with non-small cell lung cancer.

The chain couples TRBV6-1 to TRBJ1-2; a possible D gene is TRBD1 (6 bases). The V gene's germline CDR1 is MNHNS and CDR2 SASEGT. This CDR3 is built from 17 residues. V lost 4 bases to trimming and J lost 5 bases, with 23 bases between them. CDR3: CASSGGGSGGAWYGYTF. The DNA of the CDR3 is TGTGCCAGCAGTGGGGGGGGGAGCGGGGGCGCATGGTATGGCTACACCTTC.

The rearrangement uses TRBV23-1 and TRBJ2-7, with 11 bases fitting TRBD1. TRBV23-1 carries the ORF label, with uncertain function. The CDR3 is 16 amino acids. V was pared by 0 bases and J by 5 bases, with 6 bases of the junction left unmatched. Here the CDR3 DNA reads TGCGCCAGCAGTCAATCGGACAGGGGGCTTTTGGACGAGCAGTACTTC. Encoded protein: CASSQSDRGLLDEQYF.

In its sample, this clone was seen once. The CDR3 bases are TGTGCCACCAGCAGAGATCAGGGGGCGGGTGGCTACACCTTC. This sequence encodes CATSRDQGAGGYTF. This chain joins TRBV15 and TRBJ1-2, with 8 bases that match TRBD1. The CDR3 length is 14 residues. Germline V gives CDR1 LNHNV, CDR2 YYDKDF (reference sequence). With V trimmed by 0 bases and J by 7 bases, 4 bases remained unmatched.

The DNA for the CDR3 is TGTGCCAGCAGCTTAAGGCAGGGGGCAGTCACCATATATTTT. It encodes CASSLRQGAVTIYF. V gene TRBV11-2 combines with J gene TRBJ1-3, with 8 bases identical to TRBD1. The CDR3 is 14 residues long. Trimming at V came to 2 bases and at J to 9 bases, leaving 6 bases not matched to a gene. Germline assignment: CDR1 SGHAT and CDR2 FQNNGV.

The chain employs TRBV11-3 and TRBJ2-1; 12 bases match TRBD2. In germline, CDR1 is SGHNT, CDR2 YENEEA. J was trimmed by 10 bases and V by 4 bases; bases with no gene match: 11. The CDR3 consists of 16 residues. For the CDR3, the DNA is TGTGCCAGCAGCTGGACCCTAGCGGGAGGGCCGTGGGAGCAGTTCTTC. Residues: CASSWTLAGGPWEQFF. The full variable domain, completed using reference TRBV11-3 and TRBJ2-1, is EAGVVQSPRYKIIEKKQPVAFWCNPISGHNTLYWYLQNLGQGPELLIRYENEEAVDDSQLPKDRFSAERLKGVDSTLKIQPAELGDSAVYLCASSWTLAGGPWEQFFGPGTRLTVL.

The V call is TRBV27, the J call TRBJ2-7; perhaps TRBD1 as D (6 bases). The length of the CDR3 is 15 residues. V shed 4 bases and J shed 0 bases, with 13 bases lying between them. The germline CDR1 and CDR2 sequences are MNHEY and SMNVEV (reference sequence). The CDR3 DNA sequence: TGTGCCAGCAGTTCGATATACAGGGCCTCCTACGAGCAGTACTTC. Residues: CASSSIYRASYEQYF.

V is TRBV6-5 and J is TRBJ2-5; 12 bases align to TRBD1. The germline V gene has CDR1 MNHEY and CDR2 SVGAGI. The J segment lost 5 bases and the V segment lost 6 bases, leaving 7 bases of the junction unmatched. The length of the CDR3 is 15 residues. The CDR3 here is CASSPAGTGGETQYF. CDR3 in DNA: TGTGCCAGCAGCCCCGCCGGGACAGGGGGCGAGACCCAGTACTTC.

The V and J genes are TRBV4-3 and TRBJ1-5; the D gene is possibly TRBD1 (6 bases). With 6 bases removed from V and 4 bases from J, the gap between germline ends came to 13 bases. The CDR3 has 14 amino acids. From germline, CDR1 is LGHNA and CDR2 YSLEER. DNA for the CDR3: TGCGCCAGCAGGATAATAAGGGGGAATCAGCCCCAGCATTTT. This encodes CASRIIRGNQPQHF.

The chain carries TRBV6-6 and TRBJ1-1, with 7 nucleotides matching TRBD1. The CDR3 length is 13 residues. Per the germline V gene, CDR1 is MNHNY and CDR2 is SVGAGI (reference sequence). V shed 2 bases, J shed 11 bases, and the junction held 8 bases outside the gene matches. In DNA, the CDR3 is TGTGCCAGCAGTTACCGGACAGGAAGGGGGGCTTTCTTT. The encoded protein is CASSYRTGRGAFF.

The chain has TRBV5-5 and TRBJ2-7, with TRBD1 matching over 7 bases. The CDR3 runs to 15 residues. Germline lookup yields CDR1 SGHKS and CDR2 YYEKEE (reference sequence). Trimming cost V 1 base and J 3 bases; bases outside gene matches: 7. The CDR3 nucleotides are TGTGCCAGCAGCTTGATAGGGGGCGCTGACTACGAGCAGTACTTC. This encodes CASSLIGGADYEQYF. Based on the CDR3 plus reference TRBV5-5 and TRBJ2-7, the full variable domain is DAGVTQSPTHLIKTRGQQVTLRCSPISGHKSVSWYQQVLGQGPQFIFQYYEKEERGRGNFPDRFSARQFPNYSSELNVNALLLGDSALYLCASSLIGGADYEQYFGPGTRLTVT.

The gene calls are TRBV6-5 and TRBJ1-5; TRBD1 might be the D (5 bases). V lost 4 bases and J lost 7, with 11 bases in between. The CDR3 loop spans 13 amino acids. Germline lookup yields CDR1 MNHEY and CDR2 SVGAGI. The CDR3 bases are TGTGCCAGCAGTTCCAGGGCAGGCCAGCCCCAGCATTTT. Its translation is CASSSRAGQPQHF.

This clone appeared a single time. The chain has TRBV11-2 and TRBJ2-7, with D tentatively TRBD1 (6 bases). Germline V gene data show CDR1 as SGHAT and CDR2 as FQNNGV. V was clipped by 5 bases and J by 6 bases, with 20 bases between them. This CDR3 is built from 15 residues. The CDR3 spells CASSRLRAQGSEQYF. The CDR3 DNA reads as TGTGCCAGCAGCCGACTTAGAGCACAGGGCTCCGAGCAGTACTTC.

About this clone itself: This specimen includes other DNA sequences encoding the same CDR3. The rearrangement links TRBV5-1 to TRBJ1-2; D uncertain. Trimming took off 2 bases at V and 0 bases at J, with 8 bases between the two ends. CDR1 and CDR2 from the germline V gene are SGHRS and YFSETQ. The CDR3 spans 14 residues. The CDR3 nucleotides are TGCGCCAGCAGCTTTGAAACTCCTAACTATGGCTACACCTTC. Translating gives CASSFETPNYGYTF. Full variable domain (missing parts from reference TRBV5-1 and TRBJ1-2): KAGVTQTPRYLIKTRGQQVTLSCSPISGHRSVSWYQQTPGQGLQFLFEYFSETQRNKGNFPGRFSGRQFSNSRSEMNVSTLELGDSALYLCASSFETPNYGYTFGSGTRLTVV.

V usage is TRBV6-4 and J usage is TRBJ2-7; 9 bases map to TRBD2. Per germline, CDR1 MRHNA and CDR2 SNTAGT. The CDR3 totals 15 residues. J lost 4 bases, V lost 10 bases, and 14 bases had no gene match. The CDR3 DNA reads TGTGCCACCTTGTGTCGCCTAGCGGGGTGGTACGAGCAGTACTTC. It codes for CATLCRLAGWYEQYF.

The rearrangement links TRBV5-1 to TRBJ1-2; no clear D gene. CDR1 is SGHRS and CDR2 is YFSETQ in the germline V gene. The CDR3 is 18 residues long. V lost 0 bases, J lost 5 bases, and 23 bases lay in between. The DNA of the CDR3 is TGCGCCAGCAGCTTGGGGGTTTTTGGAGGGCATTTGGGTTATGGCTACACCTTC. This translates into CASSLGVFGGHLGYGYTF.

This clone was seen only a few times. V gene TRBV6-5 combines with J gene TRBJ1-5; 10 positions agree with TRBD1. The germline V gene encodes CDR1 MNHEY and CDR2 SVGAGI. Trimming cost V 6 bases and J 2 bases; bases outside gene matches: 4. This CDR3 region has 15 residues. In DNA, the CDR3 is TGTGCCAGCAGGGGGACAGGGGAGGGCAATCAGCCCCAGCATTTT. Its translation is CASRGTGEGNQPQHF.

This clone was detected a few times. The chain uses TRBV5-5 and TRBJ2-2; tentatively, D is TRBD1 (6 bases). In germline, CDR1 is SGHKS, CDR2 YYEKEE (reference sequence). The V and J ends lost 2 bases and 6 bases respectively, with 8 bases between them. The CDR3 is 13 residues long. DNA for the CDR3: TGTGCCAGCAGCTTACAGGGTTCCGGGGAGCTGTTTTTT. Its protein product is CASSLQGSGELFF.

This clone was recorded once. This chain uses TRBV5-8 with TRBJ2-1; TRBD2 is a possible D gene (6 bases). CDR1 and CDR2 from the germline V gene are SGHTS and YDEGEE. Trimming left V 3 bases short and J 7 bases short, with 23 bases between. CDR3 length equals 17 residues. The CDR3 loop reads CASSSPRGRDWYNEQFF. The DNA of the CDR3 is TGTGCCAGCAGCTCCCCCCGCGGGCGGGACTGGTATAATGAGCAGTTCTTC.

The gene calls are TRBV5-1 and TRBJ2-3, with 9 bases aligning to TRBD1. Germline V gene lookup returns CDR1 SGHRS and CDR2 YFSETQ. This CDR3 spans 13 amino acids. V lost 1 base, J lost 8 bases, and 2 bases stayed unmatched. CDR3 coding DNA: TGCGCCAGCAGCTTGACAGGGGGCGGTACGCAGTATTTT. This sequence encodes CASSLTGGGTQYF.

The chain couples TRBV2 to TRBJ1-1, with TRBD1 identical over 10 bases. Germline V gives CDR1 SNHLY, CDR2 FYNNEI. The V gene end was trimmed by 7 bases and the J gene end by 7 bases; junction bases not matched to a gene: 3. This CDR3 comprises 12 residues. In DNA form, the CDR3 reads TGTGCCAGCAACGACAGGGGGCGTGAAGCTTTCTTT. It is translated as CASNDRGREAFF.

CDR3 region: CASSWGGGSNQPQHF. The CDR3 DNA sequence: TGTGCCAGCAGTTGGGGGGGCGGGAGCAATCAGCCCCAGCATTTT. The chain is built from TRBV27 and TRBJ1-5; the D gene is possibly TRBD1 (6 bases). CDR1 MNHEY and CDR2 SMNVEV come from the germline V gene (reference sequence). Trimming shortened V by 4 bases and J by 1 base, and 11 bases separated the two germline ends. The CDR3 has 15 amino acids.

The gene calls are TRBV25-1 and TRBJ1-2; D is unclear. Trimming left V 3 bases short and J 8 bases short, with 13 bases between. The CDR3 is 13 amino acids. Germline V gene data show CDR1 as MGHDK and CDR2 as SYGVNS. Here the CDR3 DNA reads TGTGCCAGCAGTGATCGGGTGGCGGAAGGCTACACCTTC. Translated, it gives CASSDRVAEGYTF.

For this clone: Different DNA sequences within this sample yield the same CDR3. This chain connects TRBV7-9 to TRBJ2-7; TRBD2 matches 10 bases. V dropped 6 bases and J dropped 2; count of bases not matched to a gene: 4. The CDR3 loop spans 14 amino acids. In germline, CDR1 is SEHNR, CDR2 FQNEAQ (reference sequence). CDR3 protein: CASSLAGVAYEQYF. DNA of the CDR3: TGTGCCAGCAGTCTAGCGGGAGTGGCCTACGAGCAGTACTTC.

This clone was detected a few times. The CDR3 DNA reads as TGTGCCATCAGTGAAAGGCGGGGCCGAACATATACGCAGTATTTT. Residues: CAISERRGRTYTQYF. This chain joins TRBV10-3 and TRBJ2-3, with D possibly TRBD2 on 6 matching bases. Trimming took 3 bases from V and 7 from J, leaving 17 bases between them. The CDR3 covers 15 residues. The germline V gene encodes CDR1 ENHRY and CDR2 SYGVKD.

J is TRBJ2-6 and V is TRBV18; 7 nucleotides align to TRBD1. The CDR3 contains 14 residues. The germline CDR1 and CDR2 sequences are KGHSH and LQKENI. V lost 3 bases to trimming and J lost 9 bases; unmatched junction nucleotides: 5. Written as DNA, the CDR3 is TGTGCCAGCTCACCGACCGGACAGGACAACGTCCTGACTTTC. Residues: CASSPTGQDNVLTF.

CDR3 nucleotides: TGCGCCAGCAGTGAGTCGAACAGGAGGGGAGGAAAGACCCAGTACTTC. Residues: CASSESNRRGGKTQYF. The V gene is TRBV10-2, the J gene TRBJ2-5; possible D gene TRBD2, 6 bases. The V and J ends lost 0 bases and 6 bases respectively, with 17 bases between them. Germline lookup yields CDR1 WSHSY and CDR2 SAAADI. CDR3 length: 16 amino acids.

J is TRBJ2-2 and V is TRBV6-6; possible D gene TRBD2, 6 bases. From germline, CDR1 is MNHNY and CDR2 SVGAGI (reference sequence). CDR3 size: 14 residues. Trimming took off 1 base at V and 4 bases at J, with 7 bases between the two ends. CDR3 DNA: TGTGCCAGCAGTTACTGGGGGGTCACCGGGGAGCTGTTTTTT. This codes for CASSYWGVTGELFF.

The V gene is TRBV6-1, the J gene TRBJ1-2; a possible D gene is TRBD1 (6 bases). Germline loops: CDR1 MNHNS, CDR2 SASEGT. V was cut by 6 bases and J by 5 bases, with 19 bases left in between. The CDR3 runs to 15 residues. CDR3 sequence reads: CASSRLPDRAYGYTF. In DNA, the CDR3 is TGTGCCAGCAGCCGGCTCCCGGACAGAGCTTATGGCTACACCTTC.

The chain uses TRBV21-1 and TRBJ2-2; the DNA was not used to check the table's D call, TRBD1. TRBV21-1 is reported as a pseudogene. This CDR3 has 15 residues. The CDR3 nucleotides are TGTGCCAGCAACAAGACACTGGGCTTCACCGGGGAGCTGTTTTTT. This encodes CASNKTLGFTGELFF.

The genes are TRBV5-5 and TRBJ1-5, with a tentative D call TRBD1 (6 bases). Per the germline V gene, CDR1 is SGHKS and CDR2 is YYEKEE (reference sequence). The CDR3 totals 13 residues. V dropped 4 bases and J dropped 4 bases, with 9 bases sitting between them. CDR3 residues: CASSLGANQPQHF. The CDR3 DNA is TGTGCCAGCAGCCTGGGGGCGAATCAGCCCCAGCATTTT.